The T cell receptor (beta chain) under discussion was sequenced for a study of cytomegalovirus exposure and HLA in healthy donors. The overall study: Both the 120 validation repertoires and the approximately 620 first-cohort repertoires used the same platform, as reported by a later analysis.

CDR3 length equals 17 residues. The germline gives CDR1 SGHVS, CDR2 FQNEAQ. V lost 5 bases, J lost 5 bases, and 14 bases stayed unmatched. About this clone: Its antigen remains unidentified.

Study findings and constraints: The finding came from a later analysis; first-cohort TCR clusters tended to co-occur in the 110 or so validation repertoires.

Clones were sequenced by immunoSEQ multiplex PCR, and TCRdb holds only the in-frame ones, with some missing. The sample contains roughly 56,000 clones, approximately 90% of which appear only once. Sequencing was done on a sample of PBMCs. This rearrangement joins TRBV7-8 to TRBJ2-5, with 10 bases aligning to TRBD2. The origin of this receptor is a man aged 18 to 35 in good health and CMV-seronegative. Written as DNA, the CDR3 is TGTGCCAGCAGCCCCCGGGGACTAGCGATTGTCGGGGAGACCCAGTACTTC. It encodes CASSPRGLAIVGETQYF.